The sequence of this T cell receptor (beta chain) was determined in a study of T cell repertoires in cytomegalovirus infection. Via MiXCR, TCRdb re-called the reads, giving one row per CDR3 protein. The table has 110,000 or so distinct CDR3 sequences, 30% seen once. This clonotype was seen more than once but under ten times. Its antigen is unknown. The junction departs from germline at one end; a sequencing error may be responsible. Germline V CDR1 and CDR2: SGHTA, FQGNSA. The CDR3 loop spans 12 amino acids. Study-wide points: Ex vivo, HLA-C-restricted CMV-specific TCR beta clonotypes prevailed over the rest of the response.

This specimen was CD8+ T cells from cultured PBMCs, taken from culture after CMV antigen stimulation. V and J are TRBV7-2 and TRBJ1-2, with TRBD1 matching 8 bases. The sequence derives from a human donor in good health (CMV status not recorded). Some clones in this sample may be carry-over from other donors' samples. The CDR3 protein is CASSLAAGGLIF. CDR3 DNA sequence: TGTGCCAGCAGCTTAGCGGCAGGGGGCCTTATCTTC. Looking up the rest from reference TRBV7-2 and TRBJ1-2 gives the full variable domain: GAGVSQSPSNKVTEKGKDVELRCDPISGHTALYWYRQSLGQGLEFLIYFQGNSAPDKSGLPSDRFSAERTGGSVSTLTIQRTQQEDSAVYLCASSLAAGGLIFGSGTRLTVV.